The sequence of this TCR beta chain was determined in a study of shared clonotypes between healthy human individuals. Study-wide points: Compared with clonotypes that all four donors shared, non-shared clonotypes had lower generation probabilities. The sole specimen, blood, was sampled, and tissue repertoires likely differ.

A note on this clone: Its antigen is still unknown.

Method: immunoSEQ multiplex PCR; TCRdb's copy keeps in-frame clones and lacks some. The table lists a few million clones, 85% to 95% of them singletons. The trim removed 2 bases at V and 7 bases at J, leaving 12 bases unmatched. Germline lookup yields CDR1 MRHNA and CDR2 SNTAGT. The CDR3 extends over 18 amino acids. Source material: naive CD4+ T cells sorted from blood. Subset here: CD45RA+ positively selected. The receptor comes from a man in his late teens or twenties in good health. The chain joins TRBV6-4 to TRBJ2-1; 12 bases match TRBD2. CDR3 in amino acids: CASSDPSGLAGPRNEQFF. Written as DNA, the CDR3 is TGTGCCAGCAGTGACCCATCCGGACTAGCGGGACCCAGGAATGAGCAGTTCTTC.